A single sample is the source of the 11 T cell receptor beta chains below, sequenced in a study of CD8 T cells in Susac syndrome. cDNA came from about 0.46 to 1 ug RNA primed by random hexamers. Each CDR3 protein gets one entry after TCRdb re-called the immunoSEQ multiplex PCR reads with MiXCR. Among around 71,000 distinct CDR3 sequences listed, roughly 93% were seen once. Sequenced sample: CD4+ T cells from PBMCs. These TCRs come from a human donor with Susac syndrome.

The CDR3 sequence: CASSISNYGYTF. The CDR3 coding sequence is TGTGCCAGCAGTATCTCTAACTATGGCTACACCTTC. V usage is TRBV6-2 or TRBV6-3 and J usage is TRBJ1-2, with D uncertain. This CDR3 contains 12 residues. Germline CDR1 MNHEY, CDR2 SVGEGT. Trimming took 5 bases from V and 0 from J, leaving 4 bases between them.

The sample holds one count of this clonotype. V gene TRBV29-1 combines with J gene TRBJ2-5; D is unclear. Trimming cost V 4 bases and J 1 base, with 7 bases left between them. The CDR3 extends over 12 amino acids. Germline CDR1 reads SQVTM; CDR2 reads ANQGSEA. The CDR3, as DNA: TGCAGCGTTGGGCTACTCCAAGAGACCCAGTACTTC. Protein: CSVGLLQETQYF.

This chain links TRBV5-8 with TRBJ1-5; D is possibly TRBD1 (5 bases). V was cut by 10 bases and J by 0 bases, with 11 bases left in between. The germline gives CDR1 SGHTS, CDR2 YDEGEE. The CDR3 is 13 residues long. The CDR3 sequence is CAGGTGSNQPQHF. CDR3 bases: TGTGCCGGAGGAACAGGTAGCAATCAGCCCCAGCATTTT.

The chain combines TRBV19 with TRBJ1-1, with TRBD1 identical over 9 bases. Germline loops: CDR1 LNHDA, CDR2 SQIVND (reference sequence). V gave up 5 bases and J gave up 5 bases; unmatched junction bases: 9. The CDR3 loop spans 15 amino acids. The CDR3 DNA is TGTGCCAGTAGTCCACAGGGGGCCTGGGGAACTGAAGCTTTCTTT. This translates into CASSPQGAWGTEAFF.

The CDR3 reads CASSLDSTPNQPQHF. Written as DNA, the CDR3 is TGTGCCAGCAGCTTAGACTCTACCCCCAATCAGCCCCAGCATTTT. The V gene is TRBV7-9, the J gene TRBJ1-5; no clear D gene. The CDR3 loop spans 15 amino acids. Trimming took off 1 base at V and 3 bases at J, with 10 bases between the two ends. Germline values: CDR1 SEHNR, CDR2 FQNEAQ (reference sequence).

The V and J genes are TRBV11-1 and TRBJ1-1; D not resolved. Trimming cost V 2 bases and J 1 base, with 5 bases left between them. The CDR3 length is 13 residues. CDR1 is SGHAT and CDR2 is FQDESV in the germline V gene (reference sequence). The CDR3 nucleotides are TGTGCCAGCAGCTTACTTAGGAACACTGAAGCTTTCTTT. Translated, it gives CASSLLRNTEAFF. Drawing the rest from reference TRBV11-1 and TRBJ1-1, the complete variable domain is EAEVAQSPRYKITEKSQAVAFWCDPISGHATLYWYRQILGQGPELLVQFQDESVVDDSQLPKDRFSAERLKGVDSTLKIQPAELGDSAMYLCASSLLRNTEAFFGQGTRLTVV.

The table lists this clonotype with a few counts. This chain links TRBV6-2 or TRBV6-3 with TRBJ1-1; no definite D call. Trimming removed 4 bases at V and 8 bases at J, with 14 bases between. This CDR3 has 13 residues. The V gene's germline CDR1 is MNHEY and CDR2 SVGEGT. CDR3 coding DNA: TGTGCCAGCAGTTGGGGATTGTACTTCGAAGCTTTCTTT. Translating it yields CASSWGLYFEAFF.

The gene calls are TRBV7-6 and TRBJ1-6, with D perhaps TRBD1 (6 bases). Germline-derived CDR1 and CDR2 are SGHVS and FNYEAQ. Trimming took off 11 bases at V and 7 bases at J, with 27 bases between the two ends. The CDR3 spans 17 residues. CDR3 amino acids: CASGGGLPCSVNSPLHF. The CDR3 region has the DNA TGTGCCTCCGGCGGGGGGCTTCCCTGTTCTGTAAATTCACCCCTCCACTTT.

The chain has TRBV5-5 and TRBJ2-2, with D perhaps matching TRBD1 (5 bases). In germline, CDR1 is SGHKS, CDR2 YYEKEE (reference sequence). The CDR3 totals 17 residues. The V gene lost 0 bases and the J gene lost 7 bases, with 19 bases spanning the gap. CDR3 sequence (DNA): TGTGCCAGCAGCTTGGGTATGACAGCGTTCGAATTCGGGGAGCTGTTTTTT. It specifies CASSLGMTAFEFGELFF.

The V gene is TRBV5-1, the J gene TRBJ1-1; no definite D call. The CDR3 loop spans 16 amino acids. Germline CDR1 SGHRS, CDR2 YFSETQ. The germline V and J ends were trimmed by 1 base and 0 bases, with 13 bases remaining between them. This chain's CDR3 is CASSLHGNRMNTEAFF. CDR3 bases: TGCGCCAGCAGCTTGCATGGCAACCGTATGAACACTGAAGCTTTCTTT.

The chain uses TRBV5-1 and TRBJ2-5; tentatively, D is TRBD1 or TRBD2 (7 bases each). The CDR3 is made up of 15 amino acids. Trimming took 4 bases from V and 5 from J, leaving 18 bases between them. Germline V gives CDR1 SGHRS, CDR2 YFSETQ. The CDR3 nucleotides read TGCGCCAGCAGCCCGGGGGGAACAGGGGATGAGACCCAGTACTTC. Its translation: CASSPGGTGDETQYF.